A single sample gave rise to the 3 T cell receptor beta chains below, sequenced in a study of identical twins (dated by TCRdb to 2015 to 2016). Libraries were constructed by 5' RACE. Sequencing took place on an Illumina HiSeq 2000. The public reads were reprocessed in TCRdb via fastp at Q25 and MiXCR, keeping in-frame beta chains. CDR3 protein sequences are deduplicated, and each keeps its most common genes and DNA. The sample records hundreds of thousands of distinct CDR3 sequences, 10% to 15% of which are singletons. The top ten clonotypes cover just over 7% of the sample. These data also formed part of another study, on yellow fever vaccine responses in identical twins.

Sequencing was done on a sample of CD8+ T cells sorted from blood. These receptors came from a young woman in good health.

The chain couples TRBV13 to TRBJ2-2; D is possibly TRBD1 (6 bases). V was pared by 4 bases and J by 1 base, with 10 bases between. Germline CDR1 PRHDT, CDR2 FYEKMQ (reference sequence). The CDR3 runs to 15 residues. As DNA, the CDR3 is TGTGCCAGCAGCTCCCGGGACAAGAACACCGGGGAGCTGTTTTTT. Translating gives CASSSRDKNTGELFF.

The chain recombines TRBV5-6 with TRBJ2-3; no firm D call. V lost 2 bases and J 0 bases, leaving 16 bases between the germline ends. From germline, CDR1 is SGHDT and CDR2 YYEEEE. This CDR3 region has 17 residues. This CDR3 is CASSFVEHHTSTDTQYF. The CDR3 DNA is TGTGCCAGCAGCTTCGTGGAGCACCACACTAGCACAGATACGCAGTATTTT. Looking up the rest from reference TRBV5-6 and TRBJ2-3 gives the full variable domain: DAGVTQSPTHLIKTRGQQVTLRCSPKSGHDTVSWYQQALGQGPQFIFQYYEEEERQRGNFPDRFSGHQFPNYSSELNVNALLLGDSALYLCASSFVEHHTSTDTQYFGPGTRLTVL.

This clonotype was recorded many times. In nucleotides, the CDR3 is TGTGCCAGCAGCCCCCCGGGGACTAGCAGCTACGAGCAGTACTTC. It translates to CASSPPGTSSYEQYF. The chain employs TRBV7-9 and TRBJ2-7; 9 bases agree with TRBD2. The V gene end was trimmed by 5 bases and the J gene end by 3 bases; junction bases not matched to a gene: 8. The CDR3 length is 15 residues. Germline V gene sequence: CDR1 SEHNR, CDR2 FQNEAQ (reference sequence). The full variable domain, rest sourced from reference TRBV7-9 and TRBJ2-7, is DTGVSQNPRHKITKRGQNVTFRCDPISEHNRLYWYRQTLGQGPEFLTYFQNEAQLEKSRLLSDRFSAERPKGSFSTLEIQRTEQGDSAMYLCASSPPGTSSYEQYFGPGTRLTVT.